This T cell receptor (beta chain) was sequenced during a study of technical replicates of blood from a few donors. Assay: immunoSEQ multiplex PCR; the TCRdb copy retains only in-frame clones and omits some. Here the sample spans some 70,000 clones, about 97% being singletons. The sequenced sample was T cells isolated from PBMCs. This TCR was sampled from a human donor in good health.

The CDR3 here is CASSPRRGSGKKETQYF. DNA of the CDR3: TGTGCCAGCAGCCCTCGAAGGGGTAGCGGGAAGAAAGAGACCCAGTACTTC. The rearrangement joins TRBV7-9 to TRBJ2-5, with TRBD2 matching over 8 bases. Germline loops: CDR1 SEHNR, CDR2 FQNEAQ (reference sequence). The CDR3 extends over 17 amino acids. Trimming took 5 bases from V and 3 from J; bases not matched to a gene: 14.